The TCR beta chain described here comes from a study of shared clonotypes between healthy human individuals (dated by TCRdb to 2019 to 2021). About the study as a whole: The cohort included three men and a couple of women between 18 and 49 years of age. For each donor, CD4 naive and CD4 memory were each given three plates, CD8 naive was given two plates, and CD8 memory was given one plate. To estimate repertoire size and how much clonotype sharing occurs between individuals, the study deeply sequenced the blood TCR repertoires of about five healthy adults. Libraries were prepared and TCR repertoires were sequenced by different laboratories using diverse techniques, in order to increase sequencing depth and limit assay-specific biases. Per donor, leukapheresis produced somewhere between about 0.94 and 9.5 billion PBMCs. Results and caveats for the whole study, not just this receptor: Only blood was sampled, and tissue TCR repertoires likely differ from those in blood. Clonotypes shared by all four sorted-subset donors showed higher generation probabilities than non-shared clonotypes. Rarefaction of sorted-subset datasets indicated incomplete sequencing despite the large sequencing depth. Approximately 5% of naive CD4, 3.5% of naive CD8, roughly 2.4% of memory CD4, and 0.4% of memory CD8 clonotypes were shared across a few donors. Naive subsets generally had larger estimated clonotype richness than memory subsets did. Pairwise subsampling led to the expectation that sequencing depth would affect the degree of clonotype sharing among donors. Because the study included only a small number of donors, the genetic and exposure-history diversity represented was limited.

Using the deep immunoSEQ assay, TCR CDR3 regions were amplified from genomic DNA by multiplex PCR. Extracted genomic DNA from each cell subset was distributed evenly across all wells of several immunoSEQ 96-well plates, and each plate was treated as a replicate. For sorted subsets, each replicate PCR was loaded with around 220 ng genomic DNA, equivalent to some 27,000 T cell genomes. Purified libraries were quantified with a Qubit 3.0 fluorometer, sized on a Bioanalyzer 2100, and re-quantified with the KAPA Library Quantification kit. A separate single-read 150-cycle Illumina NextSeq 550 flow cell was used to sequence each immunoSEQ 96-well plate. Regarding the original processing steps: The immunoSEQ output contained only junctional sequences without quality scores, so filtering could not match that applied to full-length reads. Sequences were annotated with PyIR, a Python wrapper for IgBLAST v1.9, using IMGT germline references to assign V/J genes and CDR3. Reads were removed for weak V/J assignments (E-value above 1e-6), missing CDR3, stop codons, out-of-frame junctions, or ambiguous translated residues. V3J clonotypes were defined as sequences sharing the same inferred V gene, J gene, and CDR3 amino acid sequence. To compute the percentage overlap between repertoires, the number of shared unique clonotypes was divided by the size of the smaller repertoire. Repertoire richness was assessed with RTK rarefaction, the Chao1 estimator, and Recon v2.1 estimates of unobserved clonotypes. For all TCRbeta clonotypes obtained by the gDNA method from a few donors, generation probabilities were computed with OLGA. Entries here come from immuneACCESS through TCRdb and include only in-frame sequences with V and J called. Some clones fail to appear in such tables; in the studies checked, an unresolved V gene covers under half of the shortfall, and the cause of the remainder is unknown. V, J and clone size were drawn from that table, and D and trimming were deduced from the DNA. The sample table shows 2,500,000 or so clones, and over 85% are seen once. The top ten clonotypes cover 0.13% to 0.15% of the sample.

In the germline V gene (reference sequence), CDR1 corresponds to SEHNR and CDR2 to FQNEAQ. The CDR3 numbers 15 residues from cysteine through phenylalanine. The DNA shown is the 45-base CDR3, in frame from base 1. At the junction V is shortened by 0 bases and J by 2 bases, with 11 bases in between. Note on this clone: Its antigen specificity is not known. No base-level quality is on record; no much larger clone is a single base apart.

Donors were healthy HIV-negative adults with no recently reported acute infections or vaccinations. Every donor was a Caucasian adult residing in Nashville, Tennessee, USA. CD4+ T cells were enriched by magnetic negative selection, after which naive cells were positively selected on CD45RA and the negative fraction was taken as the memory subset. Blood was collected by leukapheresis, and PBMCs were isolated by Ficoll-Histopaque density gradient centrifugation and then cryopreserved in liquid nitrogen vapor phase. Analytical flow cytometry was used to check the purity and quantity of each magnetically sorted T cell population. From each sorted fraction, genomic DNA was isolated and quantified by UV absorbance on a Nanodrop 2000c.

The sequence was obtained from a man aged 18 to 29 in good health. The rearranged chain carries TRBV7-9 and TRBJ2-7; TRBD2 might be the D gene, on 5 matching bases. Sequencing was carried out using naive CD4+ T cells sorted from blood. This specimen's cell subset or site label, interpreted: CD45RA+ positively selected. The nucleotides read TGTGCCAGCAGCTTAGCTAGCGCGACGCCCTACGAGCAGTACTTC. Protein translation: CASSLASATPYEQYF.